Following are 21 T cell receptor beta chains from one sample sequenced in a study of OX40 agonist ivuxolimab in advanced cancers. This table comes from immunoSEQ multiplex PCR, and its TCRdb copy is limited to in-frame clones, with some not included. This table holds 65,000 to 95,000 clones, more than 75% found once. Sample: CD4+ or CD8+ T cells sorted from blood, taken in a trial of the OX40 agonist ivuxolimab. The receptor source for this set is an adult with an advanced solid tumor such as melanoma, head and neck, liver or kidney cancer.

The chain uses TRBV5-1 and TRBJ1-1; 7 nucleotides match TRBD1. J lost 0 bases, V lost 4 bases, and 9 bases had no gene match. The CDR3 has 16 residues. Germline-derived CDR1 and CDR2 are SGHRS and YFSETQ. DNA of the CDR3: TGCGCCAGCAGCGTGGAGGGGGCGCGAATGAACACTGAAGCTTTCTTT. Its translation is CASSVEGARMNTEAFF. Supplemented by reference TRBV5-1 and TRBJ1-1, the full variable domain reads KAGVTQTPRYLIKTRGQQVTLSCSPISGHRSVSWYQQTPGQGLQFLFEYFSETQRNKGNFPGRFSGRQFSNSRSEMNVSTLELGDSALYLCASSVEGARMNTEAFFGQGTRLTVV.

The rearrangement joins TRBV7-2 to TRBJ1-2; possible D gene TRBD1, 5 bases. Trimming pared 4 bases from V and 7 bases from J, leaving 16 bases between. The CDR3 loop spans 14 amino acids. CDR1 SGHTA and CDR2 FQGNSA come from the germline V gene. The CDR3 coding sequence is TGTGCCAGCAGCTATCAAGATCGTAGGGGTGGCTACACCTTC. Amino acids: CASSYQDRRGGYTF.

The V and J genes are TRBV29-1 and TRBJ2-7; D call uncertain. V gave up 1 base and J gave up 5 bases, with 9 bases separating them. The CDR3 runs to 12 residues. Looked up from germline, CDR1 is SQVTM and CDR2 is ANQGSEA. CDR3: CSVEVGRNEQYF. The CDR3 bases are TGCAGCGTTGAAGTGGGCCGGAACGAGCAGTACTTC.

This chain connects TRBV6-6 to TRBJ1-1, with 9 bases that match TRBD1. Germline CDR1 MNHNY, CDR2 SVGAGI (reference sequence). The ends lost 7 bases at V and 5 bases at J; junction bases unmatched: 11. CDR3 length: 15 residues. The CDR3 is CASKGETGGTTEAFF. The CDR3, as DNA: TGTGCCAGCAAAGGAGAGACAGGGGGAACAACTGAAGCTTTCTTT.

The count of this clone is one. This sequence joins TRBV4-1 and TRBJ1-3; 9 bases are shared with TRBD1. The junction had 9 bases not matched to a gene; V was cut back by 0 bases and J by 0 bases. The CDR3 length is 19 residues. Germline lookup yields CDR1 MGHRA and CDR2 YSYEKL. For the CDR3, the DNA is TGCGCCAGCAGCCAAGAAACTATCGGACAGGGGAGCTCTGGAAACACCATATATTTT. Translation gives CASSQETIGQGSSGNTIYF.

The V gene is TRBV6-1, the J gene TRBJ2-5; TRBD1 is a possible D gene (5 bases). CDR3 length equals 13 residues. V was pared by 8 bases and J by 1 base, with 11 bases between. CDR1 and CDR2 from the germline V gene are MNHNS and SASEGT. The CDR3 is CASLRQIQETQYF. Written as DNA, the CDR3 is TGTGCCAGCTTACGACAGATCCAAGAGACCCAGTACTTC.

The chain employs TRBV28 and TRBJ2-3; D is tentatively TRBD1 or TRBD2 (6 bases each). This CDR3 comprises 15 residues. Germline CDR1 is MDHEN and CDR2 is SYDVKM. The germline V and J ends were trimmed by 3 bases and 0 bases, with 10 bases remaining between them. The CDR3 protein is CASSLGGLSTDTQYF. DNA for the CDR3: TGTGCCAGCAGTTTGGGGGGCCTTAGCACAGATACGCAGTATTTT.

This rearrangement joins TRBV6-4 to TRBJ2-1; 8 bases fit TRBD2. Looked up from germline, CDR1 is MRHNA and CDR2 is SNTAGT. V lost 8 bases and J lost 5; bases outside the gene matches: 11. The CDR3 runs to 15 residues. The CDR3: CASCREAGENNEQFF. The CDR3 nucleotides read TGTGCCAGCTGTCGTGAAGCGGGAGAAAACAATGAGCAGTTCTTC.

V and J are TRBV5-1 and TRBJ1-4; 9 positions match TRBD1. CDR1 and CDR2 from the germline V gene are SGHRS and YFSETQ. Trimming took 6 bases from V and 5 from J; bases not matched to a gene: 8. The CDR3 extends over 15 amino acids. The CDR3 spells CASTITGGRNEKLFF. CDR3 in DNA: TGCGCCAGCACCATCACAGGGGGCAGGAATGAAAAACTGTTTTTT.

The chain combines TRBV2 with TRBJ2-5; a weak D match, TRBD1 (5 bases). Germline V gives CDR1 SNHLY, CDR2 FYNNEI. The ends were cut back, 7 bases at V and 4 bases at J, with 13 bases in the middle. The CDR3 extends over 13 amino acids. The CDR3 loop is CASKSPGPETQYF. The CDR3 DNA is TGTGCCAGCAAGTCTCCAGGGCCAGAGACCCAGTACTTC.

This clone occurred a few times. The chain employs TRBV19 and TRBJ1-2; perhaps TRBD1 as D (6 bases). Germline CDR1 reads LNHDA; CDR2 reads SQIVND (reference sequence). The CDR3 has 17 amino acids. The V end was cut by 3 bases, the J end by 1 base, with 18 bases between. CDR3 DNA sequence: TGTGCCAGTAGTATGTTACCCGGTGGCAGGGGTAACTATGGCTACACCTTC. It is translated as CASSMLPGGRGNYGYTF.

V and J are TRBV11-2 and TRBJ2-1, with TRBD1 matching 10 bases. V was clipped by 3 bases and J by 4 bases; unmatched bases: 3. The CDR3 has 15 residues. Germline V gives CDR1 SGHAT, CDR2 FQNNGV. DNA of the CDR3: TGTGCCAGCAGCTTGGACAGGGGGGGGTACAATGAGCAGTTCTTC. This sequence encodes CASSLDRGGYNEQFF.

The rearrangement joins TRBV7-2 to TRBJ2-7; the D gene could be TRBD1 or TRBD2 (6 bases each). Germline V gives CDR1 SGHTA, CDR2 FQGNSA. The CDR3 is 16 amino acids. With 7 bases removed from V and 5 bases from J, the gap between germline ends came to 24 bases. CDR3 sequence: CASNVPTGATADEQYF. CDR3 bases: TGTGCCAGCAACGTACCCACGGGGGCGACCGCTGACGAGCAGTACTTC.

The chain uses TRBV25-1 and TRBJ1-6; tentatively, D is TRBD1 (5 bases). The V gene's germline CDR1 is MGHDK and CDR2 SYGVNS. V lost 4 bases to trimming and J lost 0 bases, with 10 bases between them. This CDR3 has 16 residues. The CDR3 DNA is TGTGCCAGCAGTGGCTCAGGGTACTCCTATAATTCACCCCTCCACTTT. Protein product: CASSGSGYSYNSPLHF.

This sequence joins TRBV5-4 and TRBJ2-7, with 10 bases lining up with TRBD1. The CDR3 spans 14 residues. Losses at the gene ends were 4 bases for V and 6 bases for J; bases not matched to a gene: 7. Per the germline V gene, CDR1 is SGHNT and CDR2 is YYREEE (reference sequence). In nucleotides, the CDR3 is TGTGCCAGCAGCCCACGACAGGGGGCGGGCGAGCAGTACTTC. Its protein is CASSPRQGAGEQYF.

The chain joins TRBV27 to TRBJ1-2, with 7 bases aligning to TRBD1. The V gene end was trimmed by 2 bases and the J gene end by 1 base; junction bases not matched to a gene: 7. The CDR3 is made up of 16 amino acids. In germline, CDR1 is MNHEY, CDR2 SMNVEV (reference sequence). The CDR3 loop reads CASSLIGTDLNYGYTF. In nucleotides, the CDR3 is TGTGCCAGCAGTTTAATCGGGACAGATCTTAACTATGGCTACACCTTC.

The chain couples TRBV5-4 to TRBJ2-3; no clear D. CDR1 is SGHNT, CDR2 YYREEE, per germline (reference sequence). The CDR3 runs to 12 residues. Trimming took 4 bases from V and 2 from J, leaving 5 bases between them. The CDR3 spells CASSPATDTQYF. In DNA, the CDR3 is TGTGCCAGCAGCCCTGCCACAGATACGCAGTATTTT.

The chain links TRBV21-1 to TRBJ1-1. TRBV21-1 is a pseudogene segment. This CDR3 spans 16 amino acids. CDR3 bases: TGTGCCAGCAGCAACAGGGGGGGGGAACCAAACACTGAAGCTTTCTTT. This translates into CASSNRGGEPNTEAFF.

V is TRBV19 and J is TRBJ2-1; TRBD2 aligns across 9 bases. V shed 3 bases, J shed 10 bases, and the junction held 4 bases outside the gene matches. Germline V gene data show CDR1 as LNHDA and CDR2 as SQIVND (reference sequence). This CDR3 has 13 amino acids. This CDR3 reads CASSILSGREQFF. The CDR3 bases are TGTGCCAGTAGTATCCTCAGCGGGAGGGAGCAGTTCTTC.

The chain combines TRBV5-5 with TRBJ1-3; 9 nucleotides align to TRBD1. Per germline, CDR1 SGHKS and CDR2 YYEKEE (reference sequence). The CDR3 runs 17 residues. Trimming at V came to 2 bases and at J to 2 bases, leaving 8 bases not matched to a gene. The CDR3 reads CASSFSTGTGTGNTIYF. The CDR3 DNA reads as TGTGCCAGCAGCTTTTCTACCGGGACAGGGACTGGAAACACCATATATTTT. Looking up the rest from reference TRBV5-5 and TRBJ1-3 gives the full variable domain: DAGVTQSPTHLIKTRGQQVTLRCSPISGHKSVSWYQQVLGQGPQFIFQYYEKEERGRGNFPDRFSARQFPNYSSELNVNALLLGDSALYLCASSFSTGTGTGNTIYFGEGSWLTVV.

V gene TRBV5-7 combines with J gene TRBJ2-3, with 7 bases aligning to TRBD2. TRBV5-7 is an open reading frame whose function is uncertain. The CDR3 sequence is 15 residues long. Trimming at V came to 3 bases and at J to 3 bases, leaving 7 bases not matched to a gene. CDR3 nucleotide sequence: TGTGCCAGCAGCTGGGGGGGAGGGCGGACAGATACGCAGTATTTT. This encodes CASSWGGGRTDTQYF.